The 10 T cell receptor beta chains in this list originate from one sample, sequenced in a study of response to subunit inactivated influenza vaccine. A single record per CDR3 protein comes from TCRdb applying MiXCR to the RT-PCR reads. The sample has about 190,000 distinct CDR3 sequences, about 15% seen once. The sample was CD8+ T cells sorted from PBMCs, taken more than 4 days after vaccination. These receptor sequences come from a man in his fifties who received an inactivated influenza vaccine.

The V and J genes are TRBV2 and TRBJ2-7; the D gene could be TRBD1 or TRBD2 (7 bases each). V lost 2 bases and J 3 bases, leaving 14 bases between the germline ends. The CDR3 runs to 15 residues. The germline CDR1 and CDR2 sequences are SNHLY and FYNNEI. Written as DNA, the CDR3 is TGTGCCAGCAGTGAATCCAGGGGGGGGATCTACGAGCAGTACTTC. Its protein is CASSESRGGIYEQYF.

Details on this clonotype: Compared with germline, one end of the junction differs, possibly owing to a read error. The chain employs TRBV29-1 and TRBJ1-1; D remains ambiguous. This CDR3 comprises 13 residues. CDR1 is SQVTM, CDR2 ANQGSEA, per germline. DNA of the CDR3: TGCAGCGTTGATGATGTCGAAAACACTGAAGCTTTATTT. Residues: CSVDDVENTEALF.

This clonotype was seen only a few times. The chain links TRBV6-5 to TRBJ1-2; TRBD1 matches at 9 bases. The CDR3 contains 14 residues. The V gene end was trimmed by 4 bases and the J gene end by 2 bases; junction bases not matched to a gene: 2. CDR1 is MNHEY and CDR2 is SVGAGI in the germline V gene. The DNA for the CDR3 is TGTGCCAGCAGTTCAACAGGGGGCAACTATGGCTACACCTTC. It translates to CASSSTGGNYGYTF.

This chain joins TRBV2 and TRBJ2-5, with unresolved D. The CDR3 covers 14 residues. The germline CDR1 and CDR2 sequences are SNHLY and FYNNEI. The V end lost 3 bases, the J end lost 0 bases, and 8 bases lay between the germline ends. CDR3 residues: CASSDIQNQETQYF. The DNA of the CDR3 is TGTGCCAGCAGTGATATACAGAACCAAGAGACCCAGTACTTC. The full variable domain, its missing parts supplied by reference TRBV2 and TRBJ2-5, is EPEVTQTPSHQVTQMGQEVILRCVPISNHLYFYWYRQILGQKVEFLVSFYNNEISEKSEIFDDQFSVERPDGSNFTLKIRSTKLEDSAMYFCASSDIQNQETQYFGPGTRLLVL.

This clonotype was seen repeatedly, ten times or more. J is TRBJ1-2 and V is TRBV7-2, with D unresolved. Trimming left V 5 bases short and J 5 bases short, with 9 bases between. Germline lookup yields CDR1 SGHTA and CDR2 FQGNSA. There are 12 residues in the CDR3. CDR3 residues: CASSLGMYGYTF. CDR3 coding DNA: TGTGCCAGCAGCCTGGGGATGTATGGCTACACCTTC.

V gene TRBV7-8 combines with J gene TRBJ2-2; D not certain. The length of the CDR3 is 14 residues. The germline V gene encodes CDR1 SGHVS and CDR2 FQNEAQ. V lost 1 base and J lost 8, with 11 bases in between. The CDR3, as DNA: TGTGCCAGCAGCTTAGAGGGAAGTAGGGGGGAGCTGTTTTTT. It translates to CASSLEGSRGELFF.

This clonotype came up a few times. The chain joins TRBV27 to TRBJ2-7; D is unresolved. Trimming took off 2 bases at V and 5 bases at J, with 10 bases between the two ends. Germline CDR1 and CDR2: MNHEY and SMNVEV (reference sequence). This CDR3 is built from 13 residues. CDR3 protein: CASSLSRADEQYF. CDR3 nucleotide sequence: TGTGCCAGCAGTTTAAGCCGTGCTGACGAGCAGTACTTC.

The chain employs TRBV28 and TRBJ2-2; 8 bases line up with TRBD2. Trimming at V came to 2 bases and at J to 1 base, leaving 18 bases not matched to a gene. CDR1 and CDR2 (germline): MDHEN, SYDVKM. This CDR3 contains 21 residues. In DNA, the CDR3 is TGTGCCAGCAGTTTACGGGTTCCCGGGCCTAGCGGGTCTGTGAACACCGGGGAGCTGTTTTTT. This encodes CASSLRVPGPSGSVNTGELFF.

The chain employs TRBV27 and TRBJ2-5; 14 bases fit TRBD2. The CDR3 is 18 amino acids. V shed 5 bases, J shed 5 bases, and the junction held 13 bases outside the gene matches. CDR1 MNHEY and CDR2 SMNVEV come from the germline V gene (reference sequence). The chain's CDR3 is CASSRTGTSGRVRETQYF. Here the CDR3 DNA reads TGTGCCAGCAGTAGAACTGGGACTAGCGGGAGAGTCCGGGAGACCCAGTACTTC.

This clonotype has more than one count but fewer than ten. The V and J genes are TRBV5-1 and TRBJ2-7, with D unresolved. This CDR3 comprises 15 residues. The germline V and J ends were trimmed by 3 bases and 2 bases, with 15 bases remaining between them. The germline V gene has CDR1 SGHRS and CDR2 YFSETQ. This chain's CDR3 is CASSSTIDGTYEQYF. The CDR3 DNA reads TGCGCCAGCAGCTCAACGATAGACGGTACCTACGAGCAGTACTTC. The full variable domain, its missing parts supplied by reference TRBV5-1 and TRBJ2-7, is KAGVTQTPRYLIKTRGQQVTLSCSPISGHRSVSWYQQTPGQGLQFLFEYFSETQRNKGNFPGRFSGRQFSNSRSEMNVSTLELGDSALYLCASSSTIDGTYEQYFGPGTRLTVT.